Only one count was recorded for the clone carrying this TCR beta chain. The sample belongs to a study of blood T cell repertoires in COVID-19. Overall study context: Material from acute and convalescent COVID-19 was sourced from the United States, Italy and Spain. From T cells, B-cell-depleted T cells, or PBMCs came the material, which was cDNA or gDNA.

Deletions cut 4 bases from V and 4 bases from J, with 13 bases between. This CDR3 contains 14 residues. Germline V gene sequence: CDR1 LNHDA, CDR2 SQIVND (reference sequence). In the authors' methods: How many nucleated cells were present was estimated from reference gene primer amplification. Profiled with immunoSEQ multiplex PCR; TCRdb holds only in-frame clones, not every one. The V and J calls and clone size come from that table; D and trimming were worked out from the DNA. Of over 100,000 clones in the sample, less than 90% were seen once. What was sequenced was peripheral blood. This chain uses TRBV19 with TRBJ1-2; possibly TRBD1 for D (6 bases). This clonotype was sampled from a man at least 80 years old with acute or convalescent COVID-19. CDR3 DNA sequence: TGTGCCAGTAGTACCCGACAGGCCCTCTATGGCTACACCTTC. Protein: CASSTRQALYGYTF.